This T cell receptor (beta chain) emerged from a study of early T cells in non-severe SARS-CoV-2 infection. Study at large: Unsorted whole-blood RNA was sequenced in bulk, leaving chains unpaired.

This CDR3 has 14 residues. Germline lookup yields CDR1 SGDLS and CDR2 YYNGEE. The ends were cut back, 2 bases at V and 5 bases at J, with 11 bases in the middle. Unique molecular identifiers (one per individual cDNA molecule) were attached. TCRdb reprocessed the 5' RACE reads via MiXCR and lists one record per CDR3 protein. The table includes roughly 100,000 distinct CDR3 sequences, around 13% detected once. Sequencing used whole blood. The V gene is TRBV9, the J gene TRBJ1-5, with TRBD1 as a possible D gene (5 bases). The TCR comes from an adult who was a healthcare worker with PCR-confirmed SARS-CoV-2 infection or an uninfected control (not recorded which). In nucleotides, the CDR3 is TGTGCCAGCAGCGTCGAAGGGACCTATCAGCCCCAGCATTTT. It codes for CASSVEGTYQPQHF.